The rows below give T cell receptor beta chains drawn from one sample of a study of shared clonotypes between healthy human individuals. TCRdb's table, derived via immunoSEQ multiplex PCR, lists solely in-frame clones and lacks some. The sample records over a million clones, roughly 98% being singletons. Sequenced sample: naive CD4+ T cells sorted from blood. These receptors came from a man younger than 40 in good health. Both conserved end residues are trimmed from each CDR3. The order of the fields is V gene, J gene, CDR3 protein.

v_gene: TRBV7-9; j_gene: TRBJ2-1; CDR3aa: ASSPAGGYNEQF
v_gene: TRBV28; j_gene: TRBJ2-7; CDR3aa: ASSSFPDRGSYEQY
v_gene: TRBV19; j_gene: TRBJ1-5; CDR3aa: ASSIDARRRPQH
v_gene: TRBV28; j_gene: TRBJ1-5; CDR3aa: ASSLPGQPQH
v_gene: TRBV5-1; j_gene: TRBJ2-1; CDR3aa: ASGIRPANEQF
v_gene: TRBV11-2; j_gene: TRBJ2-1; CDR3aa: ASSSLNRLASSYNEQF
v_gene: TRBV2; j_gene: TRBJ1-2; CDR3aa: ASSEEAGIGYT
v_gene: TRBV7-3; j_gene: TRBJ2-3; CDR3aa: ASASGGGSTDTQY
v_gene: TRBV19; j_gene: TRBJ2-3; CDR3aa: ASNPRGPTDTQY
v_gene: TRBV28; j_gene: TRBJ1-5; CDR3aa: ASLQGAYNQPQH
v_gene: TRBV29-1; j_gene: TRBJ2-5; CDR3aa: SYKTGFETQY
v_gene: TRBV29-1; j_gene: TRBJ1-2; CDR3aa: SVGRGQGYGYT
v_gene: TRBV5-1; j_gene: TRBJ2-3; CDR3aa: ASSWTGDTQY
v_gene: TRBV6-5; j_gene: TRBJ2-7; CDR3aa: ASSYPNRVIPYEQY